This T cell receptor beta chain stems from a study of shared clonotypes between healthy human individuals. Study context: Each donor's CD4 naive and CD4 memory cells filled three plates apiece, CD8 naive two, and CD8 memory one.

CD45RO-negative cells were positively selected for CCR7, leaving out terminally differentiated effector memory CD45RA+ cells. All donors qualified as healthy HIV-negative adults and had experienced no recent acute infections or vaccinations. Investigators spread the genomic DNA of each subset evenly over several immunoSEQ plates. Sequencing was performed with immunoSEQ multiplex PCR; in TCRdb, only in-frame clones are kept and a portion is missing. The data hold roughly 2,000,000 clones, with approximately 95% observed a single time. The CDR3 consists of 14 residues. CDR1 is WSHSY, CDR2 SAAADI, per germline. Overall study findings and caveats: Sampling used blood alone; tissue repertoires probably differ.

This clone showed up just a few times. Its cognate antigen is unknown. An end of the junction does not agree with germline; a read error may underlie this. This TCR was sampled from a young man in good health. J is TRBJ2-7 and V is TRBV10-2, with D tentatively TRBD2 (5 bases). The source material was naive CD8+ T cells sorted from blood. CDR3 sequence (DNA): TGCGCCAGCAGTGAAGGAGGAGCGGCCTACGCGCAGTACTTC. It codes for CASSEGGAAYAQYF.